This T cell receptor beta chain is drawn from a study of blood T cell repertoires in COVID-19 (dated by TCRdb to 2020 to 2021). For the study in its entirety: Collaborator samples came from the United States, Italy and Spain and covered acute and convalescent phases of COVID-19. The prospective study material was composed of cDNA or gDNA derived from T cells, B-cell-depleted T cells, or PBMCs. Deeply sampled blood TCRbeta repertoires from subjects exposed to, actively infected with, or recovered from COVID-19 were included in the dataset. The repertoires were made available in a free public database intended to serve as a resource for research on the immune response to SARS-CoV-2. Samples were obtained from the ongoing ImmuneRACE study (first 160 participants) and from 1,200 or so subjects provided by 6 global collaborators. Nearly every sample came with metadata listing a de-identified subject ID, COVID-19 status, age in years and sex. Where HLA class I and class II types were available, the types were taken from metadata supplied by the sample provider, not from assay-based typing. Broader findings and caveats from the paper: The amount of clinical and demographic metadata varied by source and participant and was provided uncurated.

V was cut back by 0 bases and J by 3 bases, leaving a gap of 6 bases between them. The germline V gene yields SGHVS for CDR1 and FQNEAQ for CDR2. The CDR3 contains 13 residues, cysteine and phenylalanine counted. Just the 39-base CDR3 DNA is kept, in frame starting at base 1. This clone was found a few times. This receptor's antigen is unknown. Per-nucleotide qualities are absent, and no much larger clonotype sits a single base away. Each collaborating institution followed its own protocols to collect whole blood in K2EDTA tubes. Collaborator samples were shipped for TCRbeta analysis as frozen whole blood, isolated PBMCs, or DNA extracted from either sample type. The immunoSEQ Assay, a bias-controlled multiplex PCR, was used to amplify TCRbeta CDR3 regions from genomic DNA. In the authors' own workflow: Nucleated cell counts per sample were estimated from amplification of reference gene primers within the assay. To quantify the absolute abundance of each unique TCRbeta CDR3 rearrangement, sequence reads were collapsed and filtered. For each sample, productive Simpson clonality was calculated by taking the square root of Simpson's diversity index across productive rearrangements. TCRdb took this table from immuneACCESS and kept in-frame rearrangements with V and J called. Such tables lack part of the clones; where checked against another copy, unresolved V genes explain under half of the gap, and the rest is unexplained. D and trimming were read from the DNA, whereas the V and J calls and clone size are those reported in that table. The sample yields around 100,000 clones; 80% were counted once. Roughly a third of the sample belongs to the ten largest clones.

The specimen was peripheral blood. The chain is encoded by TRBV7-8 joined to TRBJ2-7; no D gene is confidently identified. The receptor comes from a man aged 65 to 85 with active or convalescent COVID-19. The DNA sequence is as follows: TGTGCCAGCAGCTTAGCGCGGAACTACGAGCAGTACTTC. Its translation reads: CASSLARNYEQYF. Joined to the reference TRBV7-8 and TRBJ2-7 proteins, this CDR3 gives the full variable domain: GAGVSQSPRYKVAKRGQDVALRCDPISGHVSLFWYQQALGQGPEFLTYFQNEAQLDKSGLPSDRFFAERPEGSVSTLKIQRTQQEDSAVYLCASSLARNYEQYFGPGTRLTVT.